The clone carrying this T cell receptor beta chain was counted ten times or more. Its antigen remains unknown. These data originate in a study of T-cell reconstitution after alpha-beta-depleted transplantation in children. Points from the study as a whole: Surviving thymic progenitors and recipient T cells were the source of high TCRbeta diversity at day 60 in some patients. T cells produced anew were the main source of T-cell counts and diversity one year after transplant.

This CDR3 has 13 amino acids. Trimming shortened V by 3 bases and J by 2 bases, and 11 bases separated the two germline ends. Germline CDR1 reads DFQATT; CDR2 reads SNEGSKA (reference sequence). For TCRbeta, the library was prepared with unique molecular identifiers. MiXCR was run by TCRdb on the PCR reads, yielding one entry per CDR3 protein. The top ten clones hold around 5% of a sample with approximately 800,000 distinct CDR3 sequences, roughly 15% of them seen once. This clonotype originated in a male patient younger than 18 who had a stem cell transplant for acute lymphoblastic leukemia, so the T cells may come from the graft donor. Sequenced material: PBMCs, mostly from graft donor cells, taken 360 days after TCRalphabeta/CD19-depleted stem cell transplant. This sequence joins TRBV20-1 and TRBJ2-7, with D uncertain. Written as DNA, the CDR3 is TGCAGTGCTAGCCATGACGCCACCTACGAGCAGTACTTC. It yields the protein CSASHDATYEQYF.